Below, 11 T cell receptor beta chains from the same sample are listed, as sequenced in a study of blood T cell repertoires in COVID-19. Only in-frame clones appear in the TCRdb table, and some are missing; sequencing was by immunoSEQ multiplex PCR. Among 390,000 or so clones listed, just under 90% were seen once. The material sequenced was PBMCs or T cells enriched from blood (not recorded which). The receptors come from a woman aged 45-59 years who had recovered from COVID-19.

This rearrangement joins TRBV4-2 to TRBJ1-1; D is undetermined. The germline CDR1 and CDR2 sequences are LGHNA and YNFKEQ. The germline V and J ends were trimmed by 2 bases and 0 bases, with 13 bases remaining between them. The CDR3 sequence is 16 residues long. The CDR3 bases are TGTGCCAGCAGCCAAAACGCCGGGAACATGAACACTGAAGCTTTCTTT. It is translated as CASSQNAGNMNTEAFF.

The V gene is TRBV19, the J gene TRBJ1-5, with D possibly being TRBD1 (6 bases). The CDR3 spans 15 residues. Germline V gene lookup returns CDR1 LNHDA and CDR2 SQIVND (reference sequence). The ends were cut back, 6 bases at V and 1 base at J, with 13 bases in the middle. CDR3 nucleotide sequence: TGTGCCAGTAGATCGCAGGGGCAGAGCAATCAGCCCCAGCATTTT. The encoded protein is CASRSQGQSNQPQHF. Combining the CDR3 with reference TRBV19 and TRBJ1-5 gives the whole variable domain DGGITQSPKYLFRKEGQNVTLSCEQNLNHDAMYWYRQDPGQGLRLIYYSQIVNDFQKGDIAEGYSVSREKKESFPLTVTSAQKNPTAFYLCASRSQGQSNQPQHFGDGTRLSIL.

The rearrangement links TRBV28 to TRBJ1-3; 8 bases align to TRBD1. CDR3 length equals 17 residues. The V gene end was trimmed by 3 bases and the J gene end by 1 base; junction bases not matched to a gene: 8. CDR1 and CDR2 (germline): MDHEN, SYDVKM. The CDR3 DNA sequence: TGTGCCAGCAGTTTCCAGGGGGCGCGACTTTCTGGAAACACCATATATTTT. It codes for CASSFQGARLSGNTIYF.

The chain joins TRBV27 to TRBJ1-6; D gene ambiguous. Germline V gene sequence: CDR1 MNHEY, CDR2 SMNVEV (reference sequence). This CDR3 has 13 residues. The V gene lost 5 bases and the J gene lost 9 bases, with 11 bases spanning the gap. The CDR3 here is CASSPLNPSPLHF. As DNA, the CDR3 is TGTGCCAGCAGTCCACTTAATCCTTCACCCCTCCACTTT.

The chain combines TRBV19 with TRBJ1-2; possibly TRBD1 for D (5 bases). Trimming pared 4 bases from V and 7 bases from J, leaving 16 bases between. Germline V lookup: CDR1 LNHDA, CDR2 SQIVND (reference sequence). This CDR3 is 14 amino acids long. CDR3 sequence: CASSTPTAFGGYTF. The DNA for the CDR3 is TGTGCCAGTAGTACTCCGACAGCCTTTGGTGGCTACACCTTC.

Concerning this clone: Other DNA sequences in this specimen translate into the identical CDR3. The chain joins TRBV19 to TRBJ1-1; 7 bases line up with TRBD1. The J segment lost 2 bases and the V segment lost 6 bases, leaving 3 bases of the junction unmatched. Germline V CDR1 and CDR2: LNHDA, SQIVND (reference sequence). The CDR3 extends over 13 amino acids. Here the CDR3 reads CASRDRVNTEAFF. The CDR3 coding sequence is TGTGCCAGTAGAGACAGGGTAAACACTGAAGCTTTCTTT.

This clone was recorded once. The CDR3 region is CASSFGGTLAYNEQFF. CDR3 bases: TGCGCCAGCAGCTTTGGTGGGACACTGGCCTACAATGAGCAGTTCTTC. The chain employs TRBV5-1 and TRBJ2-1, with D possibly matching TRBD1 (6 bases). The length of the CDR3 is 16 residues. Germline CDR1 reads SGHRS; CDR2 reads YFSETQ. Trimming removed 2 bases from V and 2 bases from J, with 14 bases in between. The full variable domain, in which reference TRBV5-1 and TRBJ2-1 provide the parts outside the CDR3, is KAGVTQTPRYLIKTRGQQVTLSCSPISGHRSVSWYQQTPGQGLQFLFEYFSETQRNKGNFPGRFSGRQFSNSRSEMNVSTLELGDSALYLCASSFGGTLAYNEQFFGPGTRLTVL.

V and J are TRBV5-8 and TRBJ2-3, with 8 bases fitting TRBD2. Germline-derived CDR1 and CDR2 are SGHTS and YDEGEE. The ends lost 9 bases at V and 2 bases at J; junction bases unmatched: 14. This CDR3 contains 16 residues. CDR3 coding DNA: TGTGCCAACAGAATTAGAGCGGGGGAGCTCACAGATACGCAGTATTTT. This encodes CANRIRAGELTDTQYF.

The V and J genes are TRBV7-9 and TRBJ2-5, with a possible D match to TRBD1 (6 bases). The CDR3 covers 13 residues. From germline, CDR1 is SEHNR and CDR2 FQNEAQ (reference sequence). V shed 5 bases and J shed 3 bases, with 10 bases lying between them. CDR3 residues: CASSDRTEETQYF. CDR3 DNA: TGTGCCAGCAGCGATCGGACAGAAGAGACCCAGTACTTC.

This clone was counted only a few times. This chain joins TRBV7-2 and TRBJ1-3; TRBD1 aligns across 7 bases. V lost 0 bases and J lost 0; bases outside the gene matches: 2. CDR1 and CDR2 (germline): SGHTA, FQGNSA. CDR3 size: 16 residues. CDR3 in amino acids: CASSLATGVSGNTIYF. CDR3 sequence (DNA): TGTGCCAGCAGCTTAGCTACAGGGGTCTCTGGAAACACCATATATTTT. Looking up the rest from reference TRBV7-2 and TRBJ1-3 gives the full variable domain: GAGVSQSPSNKVTEKGKDVELRCDPISGHTALYWYRQSLGQGLEFLIYFQGNSAPDKSGLPSDRFSAERTGGSVSTLTIQRTQQEDSAVYLCASSLATGVSGNTIYFGEGSWLTVV.

This chain joins TRBV5-1 and TRBJ2-7; 8 bases are a match to TRBD1. With 4 bases clipped from V and 4 bases from J, the junction kept 7 bases outside the gene matches. This CDR3 spans 14 amino acids. Looked up from germline, CDR1 is SGHRS and CDR2 is YFSETQ. Here the CDR3 DNA reads TGCGCCAGCAGCAGGCAGGGGGCAGAATACGAGCAGTACTTC. This codes for CASSRQGAEYEQYF.